This T cell receptor beta chain was captured by sequencing in a study of beta chain features in type 1 diabetes. General study results and limits: For type 1 diabetes patients, VDJ junctions showed fewer insertions and more deletions. Cells with high TCR expression could be over-represented when cDNA is sequenced.

The CDR3 is 18 amino acids. Per the germline V gene, CDR1 is SSHAT and CDR2 is FNYEAQ (reference sequence). As every portion of the isolated RNA was reverse transcribed, the sequencing read expressed TCRB transcripts. Repertoires were generated with immunoSEQ multiplex PCR, while TCRdb's copy carries only in-frame clones and drops some. The sample holds fewer than 250,000 clones; around 10% are singletons and the top ten take around 0.031%. CD45RO/CCR7/CD25/CD127/CD95/CD27 separated CD4+ naive, central memory, regulatory and stem cell-like memory cells by sorting. Points on this clone: Antigen: not known. Mismatch with germline at one junction end may stem from a read error.

Material: naive CD4+ T cells from blood. The TCR was taken from a young woman in good health. The chain uses TRBV7-7 and TRBJ2-1, with 11 bases lining up with TRBD2. CDR3 loop: CASSSLSLAGGPYNEQFF. CDR3 nucleotide sequence: TGTGCTAGCAGCTCTCTGTCCCTAGCGGGGGGACCCTACAATGAGCAGTTCTTC.